Following are 5 T cell receptor beta chains from one sample sequenced in a study of T cells in localized non-small cell lung cancer. Profiling relied on immunoSEQ multiplex PCR, and the TCRdb table lists in-frame clones only, not all of them. The sample shows tens of thousands of clones, almost 90% of them seen only once. The material was peripheral blood, obtained before any cancer treatment. All receptors derive from a female donor older than 55 with stage I squamous cell lung carcinoma.

The chain links TRBV19 to TRBJ2-2; maybe TRBD1 (6 bases). Trimming removed 6 bases from V and 0 bases from J, with 20 bases in between. This CDR3 is built from 18 residues. Germline V gene data show CDR1 as LNHDA and CDR2 as SQIVND (reference sequence). The CDR3 DNA reads TGTGCCAGTAGCAACCGACCGGGACATATCTCGAACACCGGGGAGCTGTTTTTT. Its protein product is CASSNRPGHISNTGELFF.

The chain is built from TRBV9 and TRBJ2-7, with 8 positions matching TRBD2. This CDR3 has 16 amino acids. Germline V lookup: CDR1 SGDLS, CDR2 YYNGEE. With 0 bases clipped from V and 1 base from J, the junction kept 6 bases outside the gene matches. CDR3 nucleotides: TGTGCCAGCAGCGTAGAGAGACTAGCGCTTTCCTACGAGCAGTACTTC. Its protein product is CASSVERLALSYEQYF.

This chain connects TRBV6-5 to TRBJ1-4; D is possibly TRBD1 (5 bases). The V end lost 7 bases, the J end lost 5 bases, and 11 bases lay between the germline ends. This CDR3 comprises 13 residues. In germline, CDR1 is MNHEY, CDR2 SVGAGI. The CDR3 nucleotides read TGTGCCAGCAAGGGGCGTCGGAATGAAAAACTGTTTTTT. It codes for CASKGRRNEKLFF.

The gene calls are TRBV7-9 and TRBJ1-4, with 8 bases that match TRBD1. There are 17 residues in the CDR3. Germline CDR1 SEHNR, CDR2 FQNEAQ (reference sequence). Germline trimming cut 4 bases from V and 1 base from J; bases unmatched to any gene: 8. The CDR3, as DNA: TGTGCCAGCAGCTCGGCCCAGGGGGCGCGAACTAATGAAAAACTGTTTTTT. It codes for CASSSAQGARTNEKLFF.

CDR3 DNA: TGTGCCAGCAGCGCCCGTAACTATGGCTACACCTTC. Protein product: CASSARNYGYTF. The V gene is TRBV7-2, the J gene TRBJ1-2; unclear D gene. This CDR3 region has 12 residues. Per the germline V gene, CDR1 is SGHTA and CDR2 is FQGNSA. V was cut by 5 bases and J by 1 base, with 5 bases left in between.